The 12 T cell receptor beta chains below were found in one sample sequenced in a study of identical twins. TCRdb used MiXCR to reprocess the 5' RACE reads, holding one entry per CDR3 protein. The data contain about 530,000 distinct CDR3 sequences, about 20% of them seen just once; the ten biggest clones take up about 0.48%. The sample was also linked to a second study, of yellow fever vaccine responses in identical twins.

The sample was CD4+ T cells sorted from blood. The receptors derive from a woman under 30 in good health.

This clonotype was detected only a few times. CDR3 coding DNA: TGCAGTGCTAGTCCAGGGACCTACGAGCAGTACTTC. Its protein product is CSASPGTYEQYF. The chain couples TRBV20-1 to TRBJ2-7; D perhaps matches TRBD1 (5 bases). The CDR3 totals 12 residues. Germline values: CDR1 DFQATT, CDR2 SNEGSKA (reference sequence). Trimming cost V 3 bases and J 2 bases, with 8 bases left between them.

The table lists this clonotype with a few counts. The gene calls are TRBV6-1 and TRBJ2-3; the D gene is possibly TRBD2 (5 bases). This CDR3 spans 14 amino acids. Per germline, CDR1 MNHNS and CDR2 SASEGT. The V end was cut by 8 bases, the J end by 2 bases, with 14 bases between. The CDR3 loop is CASSRGRDTDTQYF. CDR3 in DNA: TGTGCCAGCTCCCGGGGTAGGGACACAGATACGCAGTATTTT.

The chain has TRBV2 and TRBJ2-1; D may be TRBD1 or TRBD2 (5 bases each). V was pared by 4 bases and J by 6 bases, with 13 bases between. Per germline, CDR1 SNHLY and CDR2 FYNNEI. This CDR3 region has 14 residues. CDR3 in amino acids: CASSVSGGGNEQFF. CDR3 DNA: TGTGCCAGCAGTGTTTCGGGTGGGGGCAATGAGCAGTTCTTC. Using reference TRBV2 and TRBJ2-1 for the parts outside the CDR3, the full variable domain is EPEVTQTPSHQVTQMGQEVILRCVPISNHLYFYWYRQILGQKVEFLVSFYNNEISEKSEIFDDQFSVERPDGSNFTLKIRSTKLEDSAMYFCASSVSGGGNEQFFGPGTRLTVL.

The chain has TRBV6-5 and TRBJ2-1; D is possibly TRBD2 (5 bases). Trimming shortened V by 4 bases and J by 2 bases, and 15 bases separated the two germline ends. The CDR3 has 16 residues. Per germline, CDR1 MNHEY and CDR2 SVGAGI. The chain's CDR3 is CASSSTGILTYNEQFF. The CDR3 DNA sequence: TGTGCCAGCAGTTCCACCGGGATCCTTACCTACAATGAGCAGTTCTTC.

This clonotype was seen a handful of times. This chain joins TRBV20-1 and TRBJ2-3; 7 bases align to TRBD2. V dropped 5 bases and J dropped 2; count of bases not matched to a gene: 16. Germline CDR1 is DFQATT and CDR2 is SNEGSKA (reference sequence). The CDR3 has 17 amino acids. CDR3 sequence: CSAESMSGGGVTDTQYF. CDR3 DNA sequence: TGCAGTGCTGAGAGTATGTCGGGAGGAGGGGTCACAGATACGCAGTATTTT.

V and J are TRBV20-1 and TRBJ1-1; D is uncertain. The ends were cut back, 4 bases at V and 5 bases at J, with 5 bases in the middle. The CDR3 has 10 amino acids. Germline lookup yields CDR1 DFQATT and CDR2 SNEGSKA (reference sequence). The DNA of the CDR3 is TGCAGTGCTACCCCGACTGAAGCTTTCTTT. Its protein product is CSATPTEAFF.

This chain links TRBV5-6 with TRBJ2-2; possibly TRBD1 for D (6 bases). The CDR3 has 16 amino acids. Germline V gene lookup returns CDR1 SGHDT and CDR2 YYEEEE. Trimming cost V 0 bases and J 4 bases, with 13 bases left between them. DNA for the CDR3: TGTGCCAGCAGCTTGGGGCTCAGGGGAAGCACCGGGGAGCTGTTTTTT. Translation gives CASSLGLRGSTGELFF.

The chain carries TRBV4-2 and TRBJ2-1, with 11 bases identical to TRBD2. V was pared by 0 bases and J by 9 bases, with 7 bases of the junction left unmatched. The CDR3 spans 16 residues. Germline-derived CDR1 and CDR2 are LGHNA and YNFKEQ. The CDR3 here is CASSQDTSGSFGEQFF. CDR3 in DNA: TGTGCCAGCAGCCAAGACACTAGCGGGAGTTTTGGTGAGCAGTTCTTC.

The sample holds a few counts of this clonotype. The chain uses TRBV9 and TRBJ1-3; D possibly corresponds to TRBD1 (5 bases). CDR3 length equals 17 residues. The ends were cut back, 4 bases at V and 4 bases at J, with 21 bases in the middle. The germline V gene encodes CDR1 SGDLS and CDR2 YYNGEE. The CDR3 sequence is CASSPGPGETLGNTIYF. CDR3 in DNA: TGTGCCAGCAGCCCTGGACCGGGGGAGACTCTGGGAAACACCATATATTTT.

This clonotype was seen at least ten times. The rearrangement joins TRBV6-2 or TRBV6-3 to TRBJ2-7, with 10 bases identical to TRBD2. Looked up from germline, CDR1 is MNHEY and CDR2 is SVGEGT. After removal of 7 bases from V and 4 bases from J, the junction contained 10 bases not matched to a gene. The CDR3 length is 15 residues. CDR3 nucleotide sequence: TGTGCCAGCAACCAATATGGGACTAGCGCTTACGAGCAGTACTTC. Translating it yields CASNQYGTSAYEQYF.

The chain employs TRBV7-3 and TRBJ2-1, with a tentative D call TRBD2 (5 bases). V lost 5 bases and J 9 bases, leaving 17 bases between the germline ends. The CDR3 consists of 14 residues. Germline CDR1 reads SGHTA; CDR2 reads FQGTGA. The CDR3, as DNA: TGTGCCAGCAGCCCCACTAGACCGGACGGTGAGCAGTTCTTC. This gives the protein CASSPTRPDGEQFF.

The DNA of the CDR3 is TGTGCCAGCAGCAACGCTAACCTAGCGGGAGTCAATGAGCAGTTCTTC. Its translation: CASSNANLAGVNEQFF. The genes are TRBV7-3 and TRBJ2-1; 10 nucleotides align to TRBD2. After removal of 5 bases from V and 6 bases from J, the junction contained 10 bases not matched to a gene. This CDR3 comprises 16 residues. Germline assignment: CDR1 SGHTA and CDR2 FQGTGA.